This TCR beta chain was documented in a study of T cell responses to AZD1222 COVID-19 vaccine. Overall study results and limits: Seropositive status at baseline applied to only six AZD1222 recipients.

TCRdb keeps only in-frame clones here, not all; method: immunoSEQ multiplex PCR. The sample has about 160,000 clones, 85% to 95% seen once. V shed 2 bases, J shed 3 bases, and the junction held 2 bases outside the gene matches. This CDR3 has 14 residues. Per the germline V gene, CDR1 is SGDLS and CDR2 is YYNGEE. For this clone: The antigen is undetermined.

The sample in question was peripheral blood, obtained 28 days after the second AZD1222 dose. The chain uses TRBV9 and TRBJ2-7; TRBD1 agrees at 10 bases. This TCR derives from an adult who received the AZD1222 COVID-19 vaccine. Here the CDR3 reads CASSVRDRGYEQYF. CDR3 sequence (DNA): TGTGCCAGCAGCGTCCGGGACAGGGGCTACGAGCAGTACTTC.